A selection of T cell receptor beta chains follows, all from one sample in a study of shared clonotypes between healthy human individuals. Profiled with immunoSEQ multiplex PCR; TCRdb holds only in-frame clones, not every one. In the table there are approximately 530,000 clones, 95% to 97% of which are singletons. Sequencing was performed on naive CD4+ T cells sorted from blood. Receptor source: a woman in her 30s in good health. Each CDR3 is given without its conserved first and last residue. Each record gives: clone size, V gene, CDR3 protein. Rows may omit the clone size; those that give it use once, few, many or a size class.

clone size: -; V gene: TRBV27; CDR3 protein: ASSQTSGSFGEQF
clone size: -; V gene: TRBV18; CDR3 protein: ASSNQRGPQANYGYT
clone size: -; V gene: TRBV9; CDR3 protein: ASSLTGLGGETQY
clone size: -; V gene: TRBV19; CDR3 protein: ASARTGTDTQY
clone size: -; V gene: TRBV19; CDR3 protein: ASSPQSYNEQF
clone size: once; V gene: TRBV10-3; CDR3 protein: AIAGGVFLEGYEQY
clone size: -; V gene: TRBV6-5; CDR3 protein: ASSYQDRDYGYT
clone size: -; V gene: TRBV15; CDR3 protein: ATSREVTSGETQY
clone size: -; V gene: TRBV7-8; CDR3 protein: ASSVRPNRQDTQY
clone size: -; V gene: TRBV20-1; CDR3 protein: SGKSGVEQY
clone size: -; V gene: TRBV15; CDR3 protein: ATSRDGRDRARETQY
clone size: -; V gene: TRBV18; CDR3 protein: ASSSDRVPTYEQY
clone size: -; V gene: TRBV9; CDR3 protein: ASESGYT
clone size: -; V gene: TRBV9; CDR3 protein: ASSVGLGSSYEQY
clone size: -; V gene: TRBV20-1; CDR3 protein: SARDDSPLH
clone size: -; V gene: TRBV10-1; CDR3 protein: ASSEAGRGTEAF
clone size: -; V gene: TRBV7-2; CDR3 protein: ASSHGQGGDQPQH
clone size: -; V gene: TRBV2; CDR3 protein: ASNRVVMNTEAF
clone size: once; V gene: TRBV7-9; CDR3 protein: ASSLGLAVQETQY
clone size: -; V gene: TRBV13; CDR3 protein: ASRRLGLGMNTEAF
clone size: -; V gene: TRBV5-1; CDR3 protein: ASSFQDSLREKLF
clone size: -; V gene: TRBV20-1; CDR3 protein: SARAGLVQF
clone size: once; V gene: TRBV6-5; CDR3 protein: ASIPGPAAEQY
clone size: -; V gene: TRBV6-6; CDR3 protein: ASSYSGNSNQPQH
clone size: -; V gene: TRBV7-9; CDR3 protein: ASSSPGLAGASYEQY
clone size: -; V gene: TRBV5-1; CDR3 protein: ASSLRFRGDGTEAF
clone size: -; V gene: TRBV9; CDR3 protein: ASSGGGLAYNEQF
clone size: once; V gene: TRBV6-4; CDR3 protein: ASSPDRGPYQPQH
clone size: -; V gene: TRBV4-1; CDR3 protein: ASSPRTPGTSATNEQF
clone size: -; V gene: TRBV11-2; CDR3 protein: ASSLDQVMNTEAF
clone size: -; V gene: TRBV6-9; CDR3 protein: ASSLAADTQY
clone size: once; V gene: TRBV7-3; CDR3 protein: ASRSDPGSGRAVYNEQF
clone size: -; V gene: TRBV28; CDR3 protein: ASSLREARANYGYT
clone size: -; V gene: TRBV28; CDR3 protein: ASRLTTASSYEQY
clone size: -; V gene: TRBV18; CDR3 protein: ASSPGANQETQY
clone size: -; V gene: TRBV28; CDR3 protein: ASSYRQGWGQPQH
clone size: -; V gene: TRBV19; CDR3 protein: ASSPSGGTDTQY
clone size: -; V gene: TRBV10-3; CDR3 protein: AISDRQGAGNEQF
clone size: -; V gene: TRBV6-1; CDR3 protein: ASSDRGGATNEKLF
clone size: -; V gene: TRBV18; CDR3 protein: ASSSRNEPQH
clone size: -; V gene: TRBV27; CDR3 protein: ASSLYSGLANYEQY
clone size: -; V gene: TRBV2; CDR3 protein: ASSEGEEIEAF
clone size: -; V gene: TRBV29-1; CDR3 protein: SVGVYGGTGELF
clone size: -; V gene: TRBV5-1; CDR3 protein: ASSLAREQETQY
clone size: -; V gene: TRBV28; CDR3 protein: ASSLGTGWTEAF
clone size: -; V gene: TRBV10-2; CDR3 protein: ASSVAGGYQETQY
clone size: once; V gene: TRBV9; CDR3 protein: ASSTLGLADTQY
clone size: -; V gene: TRBV5-1; CDR3 protein: ASSTERGQGDTQY
clone size: -; V gene: TRBV30; CDR3 protein: AWRTGTSEGETQY
clone size: -; V gene: TRBV28; CDR3 protein: ASSLGGHWGNQPQH
clone size: -; V gene: TRBV28; CDR3 protein: ASSPGVINEQF
clone size: -; V gene: TRBV9; CDR3 protein: ASSAQPFSGNTIY
clone size: -; V gene: TRBV15; CDR3 protein: ATSRGSTTLNTEAF
clone size: few; V gene: TRBV18; CDR3 protein: ASSPESTDTQY